A selection of T cell receptor beta chains follows, all from one sample in a study of blood T cell repertoires in COVID-19. Libraries were prepared by immunoSEQ multiplex PCR; TCRdb keeps only in-frame clonotypes and omits some of them. The data contain over 65,000 clones, around 81% of them singletons. Source material: peripheral blood. The receptors shown here come from an elderly man with acute or convalescent COVID-19. The CDR3 runs from the conserved cysteine through the conserved F or W. The order of the fields is clone size, V gene, D gene, CDR3 length, J gene, CDR3 DNA, CDR3 protein. A D gene is named only where the DNA matches it firmly. Clone size, where shown, is once, few, many, or a class for clones that have expanded.

clone_size: -
v_call: TRBV3-1/TRBV3-2
d_call: -
cdr3_length: 14
j_call: TRBJ1-5
cdr3_nt: TGTGCCAGCAGCCAAGGAAGCTCGGGTCAGCCCCAGCATTTT
cdr3_aa: CASSQGSSGQPQHF

clone_size: -
v_call: TRBV7-9
d_call: -
cdr3_length: 16
j_call: TRBJ1-1
cdr3_nt: TGTGCCAGCAGCCCTCCGGGGGGCGCCTTTAGAAATGAAGCTTTCTTT
cdr3_aa: CASSPPGGAFRNEAFF

clone_size: -
v_call: TRBV7-9
d_call: -
cdr3_length: 15
j_call: TRBJ2-5
cdr3_nt: TGTGCCAGCAGTATCGGACAGTCAGGGCAAGAGACCCAGTACTTC
cdr3_aa: CASSIGQSGQETQYF

clone_size: once
v_call: TRBV27
d_call: TRBD1
cdr3_length: 13
j_call: TRBJ2-1
cdr3_nt: TGTGCCAGCAGTTGGGCAGGGGGCAATGAGCAGTTCTTC
cdr3_aa: CASSWAGGNEQFF

clone_size: -
v_call: TRBV6-6
d_call: -
cdr3_length: 14
j_call: TRBJ2-4
cdr3_nt: TGTGCCAGCAGAAAACAGGGAGCCAAAAACATTCAGTACTTC
cdr3_aa: CASRKQGAKNIQYF

clone_size: -
v_call: TRBV29-1
d_call: -
cdr3_length: 13
j_call: TRBJ1-2
cdr3_nt: TGCAGCGTTGAAGGTGTACAGGCCTTTGGCTACACCTTC
cdr3_aa: CSVEGVQAFGYTF

clone_size: -
v_call: TRBV18
d_call: TRBD1
cdr3_length: 17
j_call: TRBJ1-2
cdr3_nt: TGTGCCAGCTCTCCCTTCGAACAGGGGCCAACTAACTATGGCTACACCTTC
cdr3_aa: CASSPFEQGPTNYGYTF

clone_size: -
v_call: TRBV19
d_call: TRBD2
cdr3_length: 17
j_call: TRBJ2-3
cdr3_nt: TGTGCCAGTAGTCTACCCTTAACTAGCGGCAGCACAGATACGCAGTATTTT
cdr3_aa: CASSLPLTSGSTDTQYF

clone_size: -
v_call: TRBV5-1
d_call: TRBD1
cdr3_length: 15
j_call: TRBJ2-1
cdr3_nt: TGCGCCAGCAGCCTGCTGGACAGGGGGCGAATTGAGCAGTTCTTC
cdr3_aa: CASSLLDRGRIEQFF

clone_size: medium-sized
v_call: TRBV30
d_call: TRBD1
cdr3_length: 14
j_call: TRBJ1-2
cdr3_nt: TGTGCCTGGAATGTCCCTTTCGACAGGGATGGCTACACCTTC
cdr3_aa: CAWNVPFDRDGYTF

clone_size: -
v_call: TRBV7-3
d_call: TRBD2
cdr3_length: 15
j_call: TRBJ2-1
cdr3_nt: TGTGCCAGCAGCTTCGGGGGGTCGGCCTACAATGAGCAGTTCTTC
cdr3_aa: CASSFGGSAYNEQFF

clone_size: -
v_call: TRBV4-3
d_call: -
cdr3_length: 13
j_call: TRBJ1-6
cdr3_nt: TGCGCCAGCAGCCAAGCTTTCAATTCACCCCTCCACTTT
cdr3_aa: CASSQAFNSPLHF

clone_size: many
v_call: TRBV12-3/TRBV12-4
d_call: -
cdr3_length: 13
j_call: TRBJ1-5
cdr3_nt: TGTGCCAGCAGTTTGGAGGAAAATCAGCCCCAGCATTTT
cdr3_aa: CASSLEENQPQHF

clone_size: -
v_call: TRBV6-5
d_call: TRBD1
cdr3_length: 16
j_call: TRBJ1-1
cdr3_nt: TGTGCCAGCAGTTACGCGTTGGGACAGTTGAACACTGAAGCTTTCTTT
cdr3_aa: CASSYALGQLNTEAFF

clone_size: -
v_call: TRBV15
d_call: -
cdr3_length: 13
j_call: TRBJ2-3
cdr3_nt: TGTGCCACCAGCAGAGAGCCGGGATTTACGCAGTATTTT
cdr3_aa: CATSREPGFTQYF

clone_size: -
v_call: TRBV25-1
d_call: TRBD2
cdr3_length: 18
j_call: TRBJ2-3
cdr3_nt: TGTGCCAGCAGTGCCCCCGGGACTAGCGGGAGGGCCCGGGATACGCAGTATTTT
cdr3_aa: CASSAPGTSGRARDTQYF

clone_size: -
v_call: TRBV7-5
d_call: -
cdr3_length: 18
j_call: TRBJ2-1
cdr3_nt: TGTGCCAGAAGCTCATGGACCGGGACTAGCGGGAGTAGGAATGAGCAGTTCTTC
cdr3_aa: CARSSWTGTSGSRNEQFF

clone_size: -
v_call: TRBV10-1
d_call: -
cdr3_length: 15
j_call: TRBJ2-3
cdr3_nt: TGCGCCAGCAGTGAGCCCCGACAGGGCACAGATACGCAGTATTTT
cdr3_aa: CASSEPRQGTDTQYF

clone_size: -
v_call: TRBV6-5
d_call: TRBD1
cdr3_length: 13
j_call: TRBJ2-7
cdr3_nt: TGTGCCGTTAACAGGGGGCTAACCTACGAGCAGTACTTC
cdr3_aa: CAVNRGLTYEQYF

clone_size: -
v_call: TRBV7-9
d_call: -
cdr3_length: 12
j_call: TRBJ2-3
cdr3_nt: TGTGCCAGCAGCTTAGCTAGCGATACGCAGTATTTT
cdr3_aa: CASSLASDTQYF

clone_size: -
v_call: TRBV12-5
d_call: TRBD1
cdr3_length: 15
j_call: TRBJ2-5
cdr3_nt: TGTGCTAGTGGTTCGGTGACAGGGTGGAAAGAGACCCAGTACTTC
cdr3_aa: CASGSVTGWKETQYF

clone_size: -
v_call: TRBV19
d_call: TRBD2
cdr3_length: 15
j_call: TRBJ2-4
cdr3_nt: TGTGCCAGTAGTATTCTAGCGGGAATGGAAAACATTCAGTACTTC
cdr3_aa: CASSILAGMENIQYF

clone_size: -
v_call: TRBV28
d_call: TRBD1
cdr3_length: 14
j_call: TRBJ1-5
cdr3_nt: TGTGCCAGCAGCGGGACAGGTCGCAATCAGCCCCAGCATTTT
cdr3_aa: CASSGTGRNQPQHF

clone_size: -
v_call: TRBV19
d_call: TRBD1
cdr3_length: 18
j_call: TRBJ1-5
cdr3_nt: TGTGCCAGTAGTATCCTCGACAGGGGAGGGTATTACAATCAGCCCCAGCATTTT
cdr3_aa: CASSILDRGGYYNQPQHF

clone_size: -
v_call: TRBV18
d_call: -
cdr3_length: 14
j_call: TRBJ2-7
cdr3_nt: TGTGCCAGCTCACCGCTGCCAGGTTCCTACGAGCAGTACTTC
cdr3_aa: CASSPLPGSYEQYF

clone_size: -
v_call: TRBV29-1
d_call: TRBD2
cdr3_length: 13
j_call: TRBJ2-2
cdr3_nt: TGCAGCGGGGAGGGTGGGAACACCGGGGAGCTGTTTTTT
cdr3_aa: CSGEGGNTGELFF

clone_size: -
v_call: TRBV3-1/TRBV3-2
d_call: -
cdr3_length: 13
j_call: TRBJ2-1
cdr3_nt: TGTGCCAGCAGCCATTCAGGGTACAATGAGCAGTTCTTC
cdr3_aa: CASSHSGYNEQFF

clone_size: once
v_call: TRBV16
d_call: TRBD2
cdr3_length: 16
j_call: TRBJ2-1
cdr3_nt: TGTGCCAGCAGCCAATCGTCACTAGCGGGGTACAATGAGCAGTTCTTC
cdr3_aa: CASSQSSLAGYNEQFF

clone_size: -
v_call: TRBV7-8
d_call: TRBD2
cdr3_length: 19
j_call: TRBJ2-1
cdr3_nt: TGTGCCAGCAGCCCGAATCCGGGACTAGCGGGAGGGACCTACAATGAGCAGTTCTTC
cdr3_aa: CASSPNPGLAGGTYNEQFF

clone_size: -
v_call: TRBV27
d_call: TRBD2
cdr3_length: 14
j_call: TRBJ2-7
cdr3_nt: TGTGCCAGCTCACGACTAGCGGGAACCTACGAGCAGTACTTC
cdr3_aa: CASSRLAGTYEQYF

clone_size: -
v_call: TRBV6-5
d_call: TRBD2
cdr3_length: 14
j_call: TRBJ2-5
cdr3_nt: TGTGCCAGCAGTTCAAGGGGACTAGTGGAGACCCAGTACTTC
cdr3_aa: CASSSRGLVETQYF

clone_size: -
v_call: TRBV11-2
d_call: -
cdr3_length: 15
j_call: TRBJ2-7
cdr3_nt: TGTGCCAGCAGCTTAGCGCTCGGTCTGGCGGGAGAGCAGTACTTC
cdr3_aa: CASSLALGLAGEQYF

clone_size: -
v_call: TRBV7-2
d_call: -
cdr3_length: 14
j_call: TRBJ2-3
cdr3_nt: TGTGCCAGCAGCTTAAGGCAGGGGACAGATACGCAGTATTTT
cdr3_aa: CASSLRQGTDTQYF

clone_size: -
v_call: TRBV14
d_call: -
cdr3_length: 16
j_call: TRBJ1-1
cdr3_nt: TGTGCCAGCAGCCAAGATTGGGGGCGCACGAACACTGAAGCTTTCTTT
cdr3_aa: CASSQDWGRTNTEAFF

clone_size: -
v_call: TRBV19
d_call: TRBD1
cdr3_length: 14
j_call: TRBJ1-5
cdr3_nt: TGTGCCAGTTTTGGACAGGGTCCCAATCAGCCCCAGCATTTT
cdr3_aa: CASFGQGPNQPQHF

clone_size: -
v_call: TRBV6-4
d_call: -
cdr3_length: 15
j_call: TRBJ1-1
cdr3_nt: TGTGCCAGCAGTGAATCGGACAGAAGGAACACTGAAGCTTTCTTT
cdr3_aa: CASSESDRRNTEAFF

clone_size: -
v_call: TRBV6-5
d_call: TRBD2
cdr3_length: 14
j_call: TRBJ2-2
cdr3_nt: TGTGCCAGCGGGGAGGGGCCGAACACCGGGGAGCTGTTTTTT
cdr3_aa: CASGEGPNTGELFF

clone_size: -
v_call: TRBV5-1
d_call: -
cdr3_length: 15
j_call: TRBJ1-6
cdr3_nt: TGCGCCAGCAGCTCACAGGGAAATGGGAATTCACCCCTCCACTTT
cdr3_aa: CASSSQGNGNSPLHF

clone_size: -
v_call: TRBV5-1
d_call: -
cdr3_length: 13
j_call: TRBJ1-4
cdr3_nt: TGCGCCAGCAGCGTGACAGTTAATGAAAAACTGTTTTTT
cdr3_aa: CASSVTVNEKLFF

clone_size: few
v_call: TRBV25-1
d_call: -
cdr3_length: 11
j_call: TRBJ1-1
cdr3_nt: TGTGCCAGCAGTGGGGGACTTGAAGCTTTCTTT
cdr3_aa: CASSGGLEAFF

clone_size: -
v_call: TRBV6-2/TRBV6-3
d_call: TRBD1
cdr3_length: 16
j_call: TRBJ1-4
cdr3_nt: TGTGCCAGCAGTTCCCAACAAGGACAGGGGCCTGAAAAACTGTTTTTT
cdr3_aa: CASSSQQGQGPEKLFF

clone_size: -
v_call: TRBV4-3
d_call: TRBD2
cdr3_length: 19
j_call: TRBJ2-5
cdr3_nt: TGCGCCAGCAGCCAAGATGGGGCTCCTGGACTAGCGGGAGAAGAGACCCAGTACTTC
cdr3_aa: CASSQDGAPGLAGEETQYF

clone_size: -
v_call: TRBV2
d_call: TRBD1
cdr3_length: 14
j_call: TRBJ2-7
cdr3_nt: TGTGCCAGCAGGAGACAGGGAGATATCTACGAGCAGTACTTC
cdr3_aa: CASRRQGDIYEQYF

clone_size: -
v_call: TRBV2
d_call: -
cdr3_length: 13
j_call: TRBJ2-7
cdr3_nt: TGTGCCAGCACTTCGGGAGTTACCTACGAGCAGTACTTC
cdr3_aa: CASTSGVTYEQYF

clone_size: -
v_call: TRBV9
d_call: -
cdr3_length: 15
j_call: TRBJ2-3
cdr3_nt: TGTGCCAGCAGCCGGGATCCGGGGAGCACAGATACGCAGTATTTT
cdr3_aa: CASSRDPGSTDTQYF

clone_size: few
v_call: TRBV11-1
d_call: TRBD2
cdr3_length: 15
j_call: TRBJ2-7
cdr3_nt: TGTGCCAGCAGCTTAGGGCCCGCGGGAGGGCGGGAGCAGTACTTC
cdr3_aa: CASSLGPAGGREQYF

clone_size: -
v_call: TRBV19
d_call: -
cdr3_length: 21
j_call: TRBJ2-2
cdr3_nt: TGTGCCAGTAGTATAGGGGGCGGTAACCTCTTGGGGCAGAGCTGGAGCGGGGAGCTGTTTTTT
cdr3_aa: CASSIGGGNLLGQSWSGELFF

clone_size: -
v_call: TRBV28
d_call: TRBD1
cdr3_length: 13
j_call: TRBJ1-2
cdr3_nt: TGTGCCAGCAGGCGGGACAGGGGAAGTGGCTACACCTTC
cdr3_aa: CASRRDRGSGYTF

clone_size: few
v_call: TRBV14
d_call: -
cdr3_length: 16
j_call: TRBJ1-1
cdr3_nt: TGTGCCAGCAGCCACCAGAGAACAGGCCTAGGGACTGAAGCTTTCTTT
cdr3_aa: CASSHQRTGLGTEAFF

clone_size: -
v_call: TRBV10-3
d_call: -
cdr3_length: 14
j_call: TRBJ1-5
cdr3_nt: TGTGCCATCAGTGACCAGGGGAGCAATCAGCCCCAGCATTTT
cdr3_aa: CAISDQGSNQPQHF

clone_size: -
v_call: TRBV24-1
d_call: -
cdr3_length: 13
j_call: TRBJ1-5
cdr3_nt: TGTGCCACCGGAGCTGGCGGTAATCAGCCCCAGCATTTT
cdr3_aa: CATGAGGNQPQHF

clone_size: -
v_call: TRBV5-1
d_call: -
cdr3_length: 15
j_call: TRBJ1-2
cdr3_nt: TGCGCCAGCAGTCCCACCCCGGCAGGGGAGGGTGGCTACACCTTC
cdr3_aa: CASSPTPAGEGGYTF

clone_size: few
v_call: TRBV5-1
d_call: TRBD1
cdr3_length: 15
j_call: TRBJ1-1
cdr3_nt: TGCGCCAGCAGCTCCTTAGGGACAGGGGGCACTGAAGCTTTCTTT
cdr3_aa: CASSSLGTGGTEAFF

clone_size: -
v_call: TRBV18
d_call: -
cdr3_length: 12
j_call: TRBJ2-1
cdr3_nt: TGTGCCAGCTCCGGACAGTACAATGAGCAGTTCTTC
cdr3_aa: CASSGQYNEQFF

clone_size: -
v_call: TRBV27
d_call: -
cdr3_length: 14
j_call: TRBJ2-2
cdr3_nt: TGTGCCAGCAGTTTAAAGACAACCACCGGGGAGCTGTTTTTT
cdr3_aa: CASSLKTTTGELFF

clone_size: -
v_call: TRBV10-1
d_call: -
cdr3_length: 15
j_call: TRBJ2-7
cdr3_nt: TGCGCCAGCAGCCAGTCTTGGGACAACTCCTACGAGCAGTACTTC
cdr3_aa: CASSQSWDNSYEQYF

clone_size: -
v_call: TRBV6-6
d_call: -
cdr3_length: 11
j_call: TRBJ1-1
cdr3_nt: TGTGCCGCCGGGCGGGACACTGAAGCTTTCTTT
cdr3_aa: CAAGRDTEAFF